This TCR beta chain was sequenced for a study of shared clonotypes between healthy human individuals. The method was immunoSEQ multiplex PCR; TCRdb's version includes in-frame clones alone and lacks a portion of them. The sample lists over a million clones, around 97% occurring once. The sample consisted of naive CD4+ T cells sorted from blood. Subset noted: CD45RA+ positively selected. This TCR was sampled from a man under 40 in good health.

CDR3: CASSQVGQGRAYEQYF. The CDR3 coding sequence is TGCGCCAGCAGCCAAGTGGGACAGGGTAGGGCCTACGAGCAGTACTTC. V usage is TRBV4-1 and J usage is TRBJ2-7; 9 bases line up with TRBD1. CDR1 is MGHRA and CDR2 is YSYEKL in the germline V gene. The CDR3 runs to 16 residues. V trimming: 1 base; J trimming: 2 bases; junction bases outside the gene matches: 6.